This record concerns one T cell receptor (beta chain) sequence. This sample was taken from a study of CD8+ T cells in alopecia areata. Per germline, CDR1 SGHDT and CDR2 YYEEEE. The CDR3 spans 14 residues. The V gene lost 4 bases and the J gene lost 8 bases, with 18 bases spanning the gap. Sequencing templates came from extracted RNA that was reverse transcribed into cDNA. Some clones are missing from TCRdb's copy, which holds only in-frame ones; the method was immunoSEQ multiplex PCR. The table records hundreds of thousands of clones, approximately 67% of them present only once. Stated treatment: oral pan-JAK inhibitor, 5-10 mg twice daily.

The clonotype comes from a human donor with alopecia areata. Material: CD4+ T cells sorted from blood, obtained between weeks 44 and 45, from a patient treated with tofacitinib. V and J are TRBV5-6 and TRBJ2-5; D is uncertain. CDR3: CASSPVDGAPTQYF. The CDR3 coding sequence is TGTGCCAGCAGCCCCGTGGACGGCGCTCCCACCCAGTACTTC.